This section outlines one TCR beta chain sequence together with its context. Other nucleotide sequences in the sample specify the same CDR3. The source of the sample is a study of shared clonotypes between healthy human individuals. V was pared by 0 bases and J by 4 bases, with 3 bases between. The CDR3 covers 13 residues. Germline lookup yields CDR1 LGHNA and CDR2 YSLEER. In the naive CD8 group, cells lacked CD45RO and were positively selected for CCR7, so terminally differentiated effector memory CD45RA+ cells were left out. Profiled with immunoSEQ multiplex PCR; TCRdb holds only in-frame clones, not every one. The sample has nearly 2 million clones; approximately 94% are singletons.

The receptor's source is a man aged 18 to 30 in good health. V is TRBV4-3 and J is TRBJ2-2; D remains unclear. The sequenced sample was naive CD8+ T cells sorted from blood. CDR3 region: CASSQDFTGELFF. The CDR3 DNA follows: TGCGCCAGCAGCCAAGATTTCACCGGGGAGCTGTTTTTT.